Listed below are T cell receptor beta chains from one sample, sequenced in a study of identical twins. TCRdb re-derived calls from the 5' RACE reads in MiXCR, one entry per CDR3 protein. The repertoire holds fewer than 800,000 distinct CDR3 sequences, 7.1% seen once, with over 1.5% in the top ten. These sequences were also reported in another study, on yellow fever vaccine responses in identical twins.

Sequencing was carried out using PBMCs. Source of these receptors: a woman under 30 in good health. The CDR3 runs from the conserved cysteine through the conserved F or W. Fields, in order: CDR3 DNA, CDR3 protein, clone size, V gene, J gene, D gene. A D gene is named only where the DNA matches it firmly. A clone size is listed for some rows: how often the clone was seen (once, few, many), or a class if it is expanded.

CDR3 DNA: TGTGCCAGCACTCATAGGGTGGAGGGTGCAGATGAGCAGTTCTTC
CDR3 protein: CASTHRVEGADEQFF
clone size: -
V gene: TRBV21-1
J gene: TRBJ2-1
D gene: -

CDR3 DNA: TGTGCCAGCAGTTCGGGACAGGGGGATAATTCACCCCTCCACTTT
CDR3 protein: CASSSGQGDNSPLHF
clone size: many
V gene: TRBV28
J gene: TRBJ1-6
D gene: TRBD1

CDR3 DNA: TGTGCCAGCAGGCTTCGGGGGGCGAGTGATTCACCCCTCCACTTT
CDR3 protein: CASRLRGASDSPLHF
clone size: -
V gene: TRBV12-3/TRBV12-4
J gene: TRBJ1-6
D gene: -

CDR3 DNA: TGTGCCAGCAGCTTTGGACAGGACACTGAAGCTTTCTTT
CDR3 protein: CASSFGQDTEAFF
clone size: many
V gene: TRBV7-9
J gene: TRBJ1-1
D gene: TRBD1

CDR3 DNA: TGTGCCAGCAGTTTATCCAGGGATGCGAACCAGCCCCAGCATTTT
CDR3 protein: CASSLSRDANQPQHF
clone size: few
V gene: TRBV28
J gene: TRBJ1-5
D gene: -

CDR3 DNA: TGTGCCAGCAGTTCCCAGGACCTTCGTGGGCATTTT
CDR3 protein: CASSSQDLRGHF
clone size: many
V gene: TRBV12-3/TRBV12-4
J gene: TRBJ1-5
D gene: -

CDR3 DNA: TGCGCCAGCAACGGGGACACATACTACAATGAGCAGTTCTTC
CDR3 protein: CASNGDTYYNEQFF
clone size: few
V gene: TRBV5-1
J gene: TRBJ2-1
D gene: -

CDR3 DNA: TGTGCCAGCTCCCTCTCTAGCGGGGTCTACAATGAGCAGTTCTTC
CDR3 protein: CASSLSSGVYNEQFF
clone size: many
V gene: TRBV18
J gene: TRBJ2-1
D gene: TRBD2

CDR3 DNA: TGTGCCATCAAGGGGTCGGGGGGCGATGGCTCCTACAATGAGCAGTTCTTC
CDR3 protein: CAIKGSGGDGSYNEQFF
clone size: few
V gene: TRBV10-3
J gene: TRBJ2-1
D gene: -

CDR3 DNA: TGTGCCAGCAGCTTAAATGGGGCGGTGAACACTGAAGCTTTCTTT
CDR3 protein: CASSLNGAVNTEAFF
clone size: many
V gene: TRBV7-3
J gene: TRBJ1-1
D gene: -

CDR3 DNA: TGTGCCAGCAGATCCGGACAGGGAATCACACCCCTCCACTTT
CDR3 protein: CASRSGQGITPLHF
clone size: few
V gene: TRBV6-1
J gene: TRBJ1-6
D gene: TRBD1

CDR3 DNA: TGTGCCTCGGGGGAACGGGGCACAGATACGCAGTATTTT
CDR3 protein: CASGERGTDTQYF
clone size: few
V gene: TRBV19
J gene: TRBJ2-3
D gene: -

CDR3 DNA: TGTGCCAGCAGTTTATTCTACGGGGCGGACACTGAAGCTTTCTTT
CDR3 protein: CASSLFYGADTEAFF
clone size: -
V gene: TRBV28
J gene: TRBJ1-1
D gene: -

CDR3 DNA: TGTGCCAGCAGTGAAGCCCGGACTGGGGGCAATGAGCAGTTCTTC
CDR3 protein: CASSEARTGGNEQFF
clone size: many
V gene: TRBV2
J gene: TRBJ2-1
D gene: -

CDR3 DNA: TGCGCCAGCAGCTTGGCGGGGCACCCGGCGGTTGAGCAGTTCTTC
CDR3 protein: CASSLAGHPAVEQFF
clone size: -
V gene: TRBV5-1
J gene: TRBJ2-1
D gene: -

CDR3 DNA: TGTGCCAGCAACACCGACAGGGCAGAGACCCAGTACTTC
CDR3 protein: CASNTDRAETQYF
clone size: -
V gene: TRBV12-3/TRBV12-4
J gene: TRBJ2-5
D gene: TRBD1

CDR3 DNA: TGTGCCAGCAGCGCGGGACAGTCGGCGGTCTATGGCTACACCTTC
CDR3 protein: CASSAGQSAVYGYTF
clone size: -
V gene: TRBV5-5
J gene: TRBJ1-2
D gene: TRBD1

CDR3 DNA: TGTGCCAGCAGTTATTTAGGGACGCTGAGCTCCTACGAGCAGTACTTC
CDR3 protein: CASSYLGTLSSYEQYF
clone size: many
V gene: TRBV6-5
J gene: TRBJ2-7
D gene: -

CDR3 DNA: TGTGCCATCAGAACAGTGACGGAATACGAGCAGTACTTC
CDR3 protein: CAIRTVTEYEQYF
clone size: few
V gene: TRBV10-3
J gene: TRBJ2-7
D gene: -

CDR3 DNA: TGTGCCAGCGGGGTTGGGGTTTTGCAGTACTTC
CDR3 protein: CASGVGVLQYF
clone size: -
V gene: TRBV28
J gene: TRBJ2-4
D gene: -

CDR3 DNA: TGTGCCAGCGTGACCGGGAATAGCAATCAGCCCCAGCATTTT
CDR3 protein: CASVTGNSNQPQHF
clone size: few
V gene: TRBV28
J gene: TRBJ1-5
D gene: -

CDR3 DNA: TGCAGCGTACGGGACACGGGGAATGAGCAGTTCTTC
CDR3 protein: CSVRDTGNEQFF
clone size: -
V gene: TRBV29-1
J gene: TRBJ2-1
D gene: -

CDR3 DNA: TGTGCCAGCAGTTTTTATAATGAAAAACTGTTTTTT
CDR3 protein: CASSFYNEKLFF
clone size: many
V gene: TRBV27
J gene: TRBJ1-4
D gene: -